The sequence of this TCR beta chain was determined in a study of PD-1 blockade in classical Hodgkin lymphoma. The sample holds one count of this clone. Its antigen is not known. This table comes from immunoSEQ multiplex PCR, and its TCRdb copy is limited to in-frame clones, with some not included. The table shows approximately 84,000 clones, with 65% to 85% occurring only once. The CDR3 contains 13 residues. Germline loops: CDR1 SGHDT, CDR2 YYEEEE. The germline V and J ends were trimmed by 1 base and 1 base, with 5 bases remaining between them. The time point denotes: cycle 4 day 1 (C4D1), after more than five weeks of nivolumab. Relapse after autologous stem cell transplantation occurred in every patient, and brentuximab vedotin exposure varied. Complete response, partial response or progressive disease constituted the best response categories observed. Overall study findings and caveats: Before treatment, TCR diversity in newly diagnosed patients was reportedly lower than in healthy donors. CD8+ TCR diversity did not rise significantly by C4D1, unlike CD4+. Newly diagnosed patients had diversity similar to the baseline diversity of complete responders.

The sequencing here drew on peripheral blood mononuclear cells (PBMCs), taken before the fourth cycle of nivolumab. The rearrangement joins TRBV5-6 to TRBJ1-2; D uncertain. The sequence derives from a human donor with classical Hodgkin lymphoma. The CDR3 coding sequence is TGTGCCAGCAGCTTGTTACATAACTATGGCTACACCTTC. It specifies CASSLLHNYGYTF. Supplemented by reference TRBV5-6 and TRBJ1-2, the full variable domain reads DAGVTQSPTHLIKTRGQQVTLRCSPKSGHDTVSWYQQALGQGPQFIFQYYEEEERQRGNFPDRFSGHQFPNYSSELNVNALLLGDSALYLCASSLLHNYGYTFGSGTRLTVV.